What follows are 27 T cell receptor beta chains derived from one specimen sequenced in a study of cytomegalovirus exposure and HLA in healthy donors (dated by TCRdb to 2017 to 2019). Library preparation employed the immunoSEQ multiplex PCR assay. TCRdb re-hosts the immuneACCESS table, in-frame sequences only. Its copies lack some clones; in the studies checked, an unresolved V gene accounts for under half of them, and the cause for the rest is not known. The table for this sample lists around 300,000 clones; 86% of them were counted only once. Clones ranked in the top ten supply about 1% of the sample. The sequencing sample was made of PBMCs. The receptors were sampled from a woman between 18 and 30 years old in good health and CMV-seronegative.

In this sample, this clone turned up a few times. The chain employs TRBV5-6 and TRBJ1-6; D remains ambiguous. CDR3 length: 14 amino acids. Germline lookup yields CDR1 SGHDT and CDR2 YYEEEE. Trimming removed 2 bases from V and 8 bases from J, with 11 bases in between. In nucleotides, the CDR3 is TGTGCCAGCAGCTTCTTTGGCAGTTATTCACCCCTCCACTTT. Amino acids: CASSFFGSYSPLHF. The full variable domain, completed using reference TRBV5-6 and TRBJ1-6, is DAGVTQSPTHLIKTRGQQVTLRCSPKSGHDTVSWYQQALGQGPQFIFQYYEEEERQRGNFPDRFSGHQFPNYSSELNVNALLLGDSALYLCASSFFGSYSPLHFGNGTRLTVT.

This clone appeared once. The V call is TRBV5-1, the J call TRBJ2-3; D unclear. Trimming removed 5 bases from V and 4 bases from J, with 14 bases in between. In germline, CDR1 is SGHRS, CDR2 YFSETQ. This CDR3 spans 14 amino acids. The CDR3 coding sequence is TGCGCCAGCAGTATCGGAGCGAAGGCAGATACGCAGTATTTT. Translation gives CASSIGAKADTQYF. The complete variable domain, with remaining parts taken from reference TRBV5-1 and TRBJ2-3, reads KAGVTQTPRYLIKTRGQQVTLSCSPISGHRSVSWYQQTPGQGLQFLFEYFSETQRNKGNFPGRFSGRQFSNSRSEMNVSTLELGDSALYLCASSIGAKADTQYFGPGTRLTVL.

V is TRBV6-5 and J is TRBJ2-7, with 13 bases lining up with TRBD2. Germline loops: CDR1 MNHEY, CDR2 SVGAGI. The CDR3 is made up of 15 amino acids. Trimming removed 7 bases from V and 5 bases from J; junction bases left unmatched: 8. CDR3 in amino acids: CASTTSGGAANEQYF. The CDR3 DNA reads as TGTGCCAGCACTACTAGCGGGGGGGCCGCTAACGAGCAGTACTTC.

The chain employs TRBV5-1 and TRBJ2-7, with 9 bases matching TRBD1. The germline V gene encodes CDR1 SGHRS and CDR2 YFSETQ. J lost 3 bases, V lost 3 bases, and 7 bases had no gene match. This CDR3 contains 15 residues. The CDR3 spells CASSSQQGADYEQYF. The CDR3 DNA sequence: TGCGCCAGCAGCTCCCAACAGGGGGCGGACTACGAGCAGTACTTC.

The J gene is TRBJ1-2, the V gene TRBV7-2, with 12 bases fitting TRBD1. The trim removed 6 bases at V and 8 bases at J, leaving 7 bases unmatched. Germline assignment: CDR1 SGHTA and CDR2 FQGNSA. The CDR3 loop spans 14 amino acids. The CDR3 bases are TGTGCCAGCAGTCCGGGACAGGGGGCAAGAGGCTACACCTTC. It translates to CASSPGQGARGYTF.

This chain connects TRBV6-5 to TRBJ2-3; 11 positions agree with TRBD1. The CDR3 has 15 amino acids. With V trimmed by 1 base and J by 6 bases, 3 bases remained unmatched. Germline V gives CDR1 MNHEY, CDR2 SVGAGI. CDR3 protein: CASSYWGTGGDTQYF. DNA for the CDR3: TGTGCCAGCAGTTACTGGGGGACAGGGGGGGATACGCAGTATTTT.

The genes are TRBV19 and TRBJ1-2; no definite D call. Germline V gene lookup returns CDR1 LNHDA and CDR2 SQIVND (reference sequence). Between the trimmed V and J ends, which lost 4 bases and 4 bases, there was a span of 10 bases. The CDR3 length is 13 residues. The CDR3 loop reads CASSSDPGYGYTF. CDR3 nucleotides: TGTGCCAGTAGTAGTGATCCCGGCTATGGCTACACCTTC.

The J gene is TRBJ1-5, the V gene TRBV4-3; possible D gene TRBD1, 5 bases. CDR1 is LGHNA, CDR2 YSLEER, per germline. The CDR3 spans 16 residues. Trimming pared 0 bases from V and 0 bases from J, leaving 9 bases between. The CDR3 DNA reads TGCGCCAGCAGCCAAGAGAGCGGGGGTAGCAATCAGCCCCAGCATTTT. Its translation: CASSQESGGSNQPQHF.

The gene calls are TRBV5-1 and TRBJ2-2; the match to TRBD1 covers 11 bases. The CDR3 is 14 amino acids. The V gene's germline CDR1 is SGHRS and CDR2 YFSETQ. J gave up 9 bases and V 4 bases, and 5 bases lay outside the gene matches. CDR3 amino acids: CASSQRTGGRELFF. CDR3 coding DNA: TGCGCCAGCAGCCAACGGACAGGGGGCCGGGAGCTGTTTTTT.

V is TRBV10-1 and J is TRBJ1-5; tentative D call: TRBD1 (5 bases). The CDR3 is 13 residues long. Germline V gene data show CDR1 as WNHNN and CDR2 as SYGVQD (reference sequence). V lost 4 bases and J 4 bases, leaving 8 bases between the germline ends. CDR3 residues: CASSGQLNQPQHF. CDR3 DNA sequence: TGCGCCAGCAGTGGACAGTTAAATCAGCCCCAGCATTTT.

This chain joins TRBV28 and TRBJ1-1; D uncertain. The CDR3 contains 16 residues. Germline-derived CDR1 and CDR2 are MDHEN and SYDVKM. V shed 6 bases and J shed 8 bases, with 25 bases lying between them. CDR3 sequence: CASRTILGSSRREAFF. The DNA for the CDR3 is TGTGCCAGCAGGACGATCCTTGGGAGCTCCCGTCGGGAAGCTTTCTTT.

The chain has TRBV15 and TRBJ2-7; TRBD2 might be the D (6 bases). The V end lost 4 bases, the J end lost 2 bases, and 15 bases lay between the germline ends. This CDR3 contains 15 residues. Germline CDR1 LNHNV, CDR2 YYDKDF (reference sequence). The CDR3 DNA is TGTGCCACCAGCACCCCGGGACTTTTACCCTACGAGCAGTACTTC. Amino acid sequence: CATSTPGLLPYEQYF.

The rearrangement uses TRBV6-5 and TRBJ1-1; D remains ambiguous. V gave up 2 bases and J gave up 0 bases, with 13 bases separating them. Germline CDR1 reads MNHEY; CDR2 reads SVGAGI. The CDR3 has 16 amino acids. CDR3 sequence reads: CASSYSTALMNTEAFF. CDR3 bases: TGTGCCAGCAGTTACAGTACAGCCCTCATGAACACTGAAGCTTTCTTT.

The rearrangement links TRBV28 to TRBJ2-7; TRBD2 matches at 14 bases. This CDR3 region has 16 residues. V shed 4 bases, J shed 3 bases, and the junction held 5 bases outside the gene matches. Germline CDR1 and CDR2: MDHEN and SYDVKM. DNA of the CDR3: TGTGCCAGCAGTTCGGGACTAGCGGGAGAGAACTACGAGCAGTACTTC. Its protein product is CASSSGLAGENYEQYF.

CDR3 nucleotides: TGTGCCAGCAGCGCCGCGAGCCAAAACCCCTACTTC. As protein: CASSAASQNPYF. V and J are TRBV11-2 and TRBJ2-7; no definite D call. The V gene lost 5 bases and the J gene lost 13 bases, with 18 bases spanning the gap. CDR3 length equals 12 residues. Germline CDR1 and CDR2: SGHAT and FQNNGV.

V usage is TRBV5-1 and J usage is TRBJ1-1; 9 bases match TRBD1. J lost 1 base, V lost 3 bases, and 4 bases had no gene match. Germline CDR1 SGHRS, CDR2 YFSETQ. The CDR3 has 15 residues. This CDR3 reads CASSSQTGGNTEAFF. The CDR3 DNA follows: TGCGCCAGCAGCTCCCAGACAGGGGGGAACACTGAAGCTTTCTTT.

This clone has a handful of counts. This rearrangement joins TRBV2 to TRBJ1-5, with D possibly TRBD1 on 6 matching bases. V was cut by 6 bases and J by 7 bases, with 10 bases left in between. This CDR3 contains 12 residues. Germline CDR1 and CDR2: SNHLY and FYNNEI. The CDR3 loop is CASSEQGQPQHF. The CDR3 DNA follows: TGTGCCAGCAGCGAACAGGGCCAGCCCCAGCATTTT.

This clone has a single count. J is TRBJ1-6 and V is TRBV9; D not resolved. Germline lookup yields CDR1 SGDLS and CDR2 YYNGEE. V dropped 2 bases and J dropped 12 bases, with 15 bases sitting between them. The CDR3 is made up of 14 amino acids. CDR3 region: CASSVQEPGGPLHF. The CDR3 DNA is TGTGCCAGCAGCGTGCAGGAACCCGGTGGACCCCTCCACTTT.

The V gene is TRBV9, the J gene TRBJ2-7, with D unresolved. The CDR3 sequence is 15 residues long. Trimming took 0 bases from V and 2 from J, leaving 12 bases between them. Per the germline V gene, CDR1 is SGDLS and CDR2 is YYNGEE. The CDR3: CASSVAGRSPYEQYF. DNA of the CDR3: TGTGCCAGCAGCGTAGCTGGCCGGAGTCCCTACGAGCAGTACTTC.

This chain joins TRBV18 and TRBJ2-3; D is undetermined. V lost 6 bases and J lost 3, with 10 bases in between. CDR1 KGHSH and CDR2 LQKENI come from the germline V gene. This CDR3 is built from 13 residues. In DNA, the CDR3 is TGTGCCAGCTCTCGGGTGAATACAGATACGCAGTATTTT. It yields the protein CASSRVNTDTQYF.

The rearrangement uses TRBV11-2 and TRBJ1-5, with D hard to call. Germline V gene sequence: CDR1 SGHAT, CDR2 FQNNGV. This CDR3 is 13 amino acids long. V lost 0 bases and J 7 bases, leaving 7 bases between the germline ends. CDR3 bases: TGTGCCAGCAGCTTAGAAACGGGACAGCCCCAGCATTTT. Translation: CASSLETGQPQHF.

This rearrangement joins TRBV7-8 to TRBJ2-1; D is ambiguous. V gave up 5 bases and J gave up 0 bases, with 11 bases separating them. Germline CDR1 SGHVS, CDR2 FQNEAQ. This CDR3 is built from 15 residues. The CDR3 loop is CASSPRRISYNEQFF. CDR3 bases: TGTGCCAGCAGCCCCCGGAGAATCTCCTACAATGAGCAGTTCTTC.

J is TRBJ2-7 and V is TRBV6-5, with TRBD2 matching 7 bases. The germline gives CDR1 MNHEY, CDR2 SVGAGI. V gave up 10 bases and J gave up 11 bases; unmatched junction bases: 17. This CDR3 has 13 residues. CDR3 amino acids: CAIRPFSAREEYF. The CDR3 DNA sequence: TGTGCCATCAGACCTTTTTCCGCACGGGAGGAGTACTTC.

The V gene is TRBV27, the J gene TRBJ2-7; D unresolved. V was cut by 0 bases and J by 7 bases, with 10 bases left in between. This CDR3 has 13 residues. Germline V gene data show CDR1 as MNHEY and CDR2 as SMNVEV (reference sequence). The CDR3 bases are TGTGCCAGCAGTTTATCCCACAGCTCAGAGCAGTACTTC. Encoded protein: CASSLSHSSEQYF.

The rearrangement links TRBV6-1 to TRBJ2-7; 9 bases are a match to TRBD2. The CDR3 spans 15 residues. Trimming at V came to 1 base and at J to 7 bases, leaving 8 bases not matched to a gene. CDR1 is MNHNS, CDR2 SASEGT, per germline. The CDR3 coding sequence is TGTGCCAGCAGTGAAGAGGCGGGAGGGCCGGGGGAGCAGTACTTC. This encodes CASSEEAGGPGEQYF.

The V gene is TRBV5-1, the J gene TRBJ2-1, with 9 bases identical to TRBD2. The CDR3 is 16 amino acids. Germline V gene sequence: CDR1 SGHRS, CDR2 YFSETQ. V dropped 4 bases and J dropped 6; count of bases not matched to a gene: 11. In DNA, the CDR3 is TGCGCCAGCAGCCCGCGGCTAGCGGGGCCAGGCAATGAGCAGTTCTTC. Translating it yields CASSPRLAGPGNEQFF.

The rearrangement uses TRBV6-5 and TRBJ1-6, with TRBD1 as a possible D gene (5 bases). Trimming pared 2 bases from V and 10 bases from J, leaving 12 bases between. Germline V gene sequence: CDR1 MNHEY, CDR2 SVGAGI. The CDR3 has 14 residues. This chain's CDR3 is CASSYRQGGSPLHF. The CDR3, as DNA: TGTGCCAGCAGTTACCGGCAGGGAGGGTCACCCCTCCACTTT.